These 7 T cell receptor beta chains originate from one sample sequenced in a study of T cell repertoires in cytomegalovirus infection. Which antigens these TCRs recognize remains unknown. TCRdb re-called the reads with MiXCR, one entry per CDR3 protein. The sample has 700,000 to 950,000 distinct CDR3 sequences; over 25% are singletons. This material consisted of cultured CD8+ T cells from PBMCs, taken from culture after CMV antigen stimulation. The receptors come from a human donor in good health (CMV status not recorded). Some clones in this sample may be carry-over from other donors' samples.

This chain joins TRBV9 and TRBJ1-2; a possible D gene is TRBD1 (5 bases). CDR1 and CDR2 (germline): SGDLS, YYNGEE. This CDR3 region has 15 residues. CDR3 sequence: CVSSVRGAGDYGYTF. CDR3 bases: TGTGTCAGTAGCGTAAGAGGAGCGGGGGACTATGGCTACACCTTC.

The rearrangement links TRBV7-6 to TRBJ2-1; 11 bases line up with TRBD2. CDR3 length equals 20 residues. Germline V gene sequence: CDR1 SGHVS, CDR2 FNYEAQ. V dropped 3 bases and J dropped 7; count of bases not matched to a gene: 20. The CDR3 spells CASSLDFLNNLAGGLNEQFF. CDR3 DNA: TGTGCCAGCAGCTTGGATTTTCTCAATAATCTAGCGGGGGGTCTGAATGAGCAGTTCTTC.

This clonotype was observed at least ten times. This rearrangement joins TRBV12-3 or TRBV12-4 to TRBJ1-2; no reliable D call. Deletions cut 3 bases from V and 4 bases from J, with 12 bases between. This CDR3 region has 14 residues. The CDR3 spells CASSLGGSFYGYTF. The CDR3 DNA reads as TGTGCCAGCAGTTTGGGCGGAAGCTTCTATGGCTACACCTTC.

This clonotype has more than one count but fewer than ten. The chain links TRBV20-1 to TRBJ2-3; the match to TRBD1 covers 9 bases. The junction had 6 bases not matched to a gene; V was cut back by 0 bases and J by 2 bases. Germline V gene sequence: CDR1 DFQATT, CDR2 SNEGSKA (reference sequence). This CDR3 is 16 amino acids long. The CDR3 coding sequence is TGCAGTGCTAGAGATGGGGACAGGGAGTACACAGATACGCAGTATTTT. Its protein product is CSARDGDREYTDTQYF.

The chain is built from TRBV27 and TRBJ2-2; TRBD1 matches 8 bases. V trimming: 5 bases; J trimming: 5 bases; junction bases outside the gene matches: 4. CDR1 is MNHEY, CDR2 SMNVEV, per germline (reference sequence). The CDR3 covers 14 residues. Here the CDR3 DNA reads TGTGCCAGCAGTCAGGGGGCGAGGACCGGGGAGCTGTTTTTT. Translating it yields CASSQGARTGELFF.

The chain links TRBV9 to TRBJ1-6, with 7 bases matching TRBD1. CDR3 length: 15 residues. Trimming cost V 3 bases and J 6 bases; bases outside gene matches: 6. In germline, CDR1 is SGDLS, CDR2 YYNGEE. CDR3 in DNA: TGTGCCAGCAGCGCCCACGGGACAGCTAATTCACCCCTCCACTTT. Amino acid sequence: CASSAHGTANSPLHF.

At least ten counts were recorded for this clonotype. V usage is TRBV12-3 or TRBV12-4 and J usage is TRBJ2-1, with TRBD2 matching 11 bases. The CDR3 has 18 residues. V lost 0 bases and J lost 7; bases outside the gene matches: 11. The chain's CDR3 is CASSLALLLAGGDNEQFF. The CDR3 bases are TGTGCCAGCAGTTTAGCGCTTTTATTAGCGGGGGGGGATAATGAGCAGTTCTTC.